This entry lists 15 T cell receptor beta chains sequenced from one sample in a study of beta chain features in type 1 diabetes. Expressed TCRB transcripts were sequenced because the isolated RNA had all been reverse transcribed beforehand. The data were produced by immunoSEQ multiplex PCR, yet TCRdb's version contains in-frame clones alone and is incomplete. The sample has more than 85,000 clones; around 40% are singletons. Material: stem cell memory CD4+ T cells from blood. The receptors shown here come from a woman between 18 and 29 years old in good health.

The V and J genes are TRBV29-1 and TRBJ2-7; 13 nucleotides match TRBD2. Looked up from germline, CDR1 is SQVTM and CDR2 is ANQGSEA. Trimming took 6 bases from V and 3 from J; bases not matched to a gene: 11. The CDR3 runs 16 residues. The CDR3 is CSVRTVRTSGGYEQYF. DNA for the CDR3: TGCAGCGTCCGGACAGTTAGGACTAGCGGGGGCTACGAGCAGTACTTC.

The gene calls are TRBV4-3 and TRBJ2-5; 8 nucleotides agree with TRBD2. The J call may be mistaken, given a closer DNA end match to TRBJ2-7. Germline CDR1 LGHNA, CDR2 YSLEER. The CDR3 extends over 15 amino acids. For the CDR3, the DNA is TGCGCCAGCAGCCAAGAGGTAGCGGGACGGGACGAGCAGTACTTC. It yields the protein CASSQEVAGRDEQYF.

This clone was observed a few times. This sequence joins TRBV10-3 and TRBJ1-1; D may be TRBD1 (5 bases). Per the germline V gene, CDR1 is ENHRY and CDR2 is SYGVKD. The CDR3 covers 16 residues. V was trimmed by 0 bases and J by 3 bases, leaving 14 bases between them. CDR3 loop: CAISESLGRVDTEAFF. DNA for the CDR3: TGTGCCATCAGTGAGTCGCTTGGCAGGGTGGACACTGAAGCTTTCTTT.

This rearrangement joins TRBV28 to TRBJ2-3, with 12 bases identical to TRBD2. CDR3 size: 15 residues. V lost 5 bases, J lost 5 bases, and 5 bases stayed unmatched. The germline V gene has CDR1 MDHEN and CDR2 SYDVKM. The CDR3 reads CASSDSGLAGDTQYF. The CDR3 DNA reads TGTGCCAGCAGTGATTCGGGACTAGCGGGAGATACGCAGTATTTT.

The chain carries TRBV7-2 and TRBJ2-1, with D possibly TRBD2 on 6 matching bases. The germline V and J ends were trimmed by 1 base and 5 bases, with 18 bases remaining between them. This CDR3 region has 17 residues. In germline, CDR1 is SGHTA, CDR2 FQGNSA. The CDR3 spells CASSLGFSGLVNNEQFF. The CDR3 nucleotides read TGTGCCAGCAGCTTAGGCTTTTCGGGACTCGTGAACAATGAGCAGTTCTTC.

This rearrangement joins TRBV7-9 to TRBJ2-1, with 10 bases fitting TRBD2. Germline CDR1 is SEHNR and CDR2 is FQNEAQ (reference sequence). This CDR3 has 15 amino acids. Trimming removed 1 base from V and 8 bases from J; junction bases left unmatched: 5. CDR3 bases: TGTGCCAGCAGCTTAGTCCTAGCGGGAGAGTATGAGCAGTTCTTC. Residues: CASSLVLAGEYEQFF.

The sample holds a few counts of this clone. The chain uses TRBV28 and TRBJ2-2, with D tentatively TRBD2 (5 bases). The V gene's germline CDR1 is MDHEN and CDR2 SYDVKM. Trimming took off 8 bases at V and 1 base at J, with 14 bases between the two ends. This CDR3 comprises 15 residues. The CDR3 protein is CASLTASLNTGELFF. Here the CDR3 DNA reads TGTGCCAGCCTTACGGCTAGCCTGAACACCGGGGAGCTGTTTTTT.

J is TRBJ2-1 and V is TRBV7-9, with 8 nucleotides matching TRBD2. V gave up 4 bases and J gave up 5 bases; unmatched junction bases: 7. The CDR3 sequence is 15 residues long. CDR1 and CDR2 from the germline V gene are SEHNR and FQNEAQ (reference sequence). CDR3 protein: CASSSGLERNNEQFF. In DNA, the CDR3 is TGTGCCAGCAGCTCGGGACTAGAAAGGAACAATGAGCAGTTCTTC.

The chain is built from TRBV6-5 and TRBJ2-7, with 12 bases fitting TRBD2. V dropped 6 bases and J dropped 3; count of bases not matched to a gene: 6. This CDR3 contains 15 residues. In germline, CDR1 is MNHEY, CDR2 SVGAGI. The chain's CDR3 is CASRATSGGLYEQYF. In DNA form, the CDR3 reads TGTGCCAGCAGAGCAACTAGCGGGGGGCTCTACGAGCAGTACTTC.

This chain links TRBV5-1 with TRBJ1-5, with D maybe TRBD1 (5 bases). Deletions cut 4 bases from V and 6 bases from J, with 17 bases between. The CDR3 runs 15 residues. The germline gives CDR1 SGHRS, CDR2 YFSETQ. CDR3 nucleotides: TGCGCCAGCAGCCCGGGACTCCTGGACACTCAGCCCCAGCATTTT. Its translation is CASSPGLLDTQPQHF.

The chain combines TRBV7-2 with TRBJ2-7, with 7 nucleotides matching TRBD2. Germline V CDR1 and CDR2: SGHTA, FQGNSA. With V trimmed by 1 base and J by 5 bases, 14 bases remained unmatched. The CDR3 length is 17 residues. CDR3 nucleotide sequence: TGTGCCAGCAGCTTAGTAGGCTGGCGGGAGTTCTTTGACGAGCAGTACTTC. Protein sequence: CASSLVGWREFFDEQYF.

J is TRBJ2-7 and V is TRBV5-5; D call uncertain. The CDR3 is made up of 12 amino acids. Germline values: CDR1 SGHKS, CDR2 YYEKEE (reference sequence). V lost 10 bases to trimming and J lost 1 base, with 12 bases between them. CDR3 in DNA: TGTGCCTCCTCGACTGAATCCTACGAGCAGTACTTC. Residues: CASSTESYEQYF.

V usage is TRBV27 and J usage is TRBJ2-7; possible D gene TRBD1, 6 bases. In germline, CDR1 is MNHEY, CDR2 SMNVEV (reference sequence). This CDR3 contains 14 residues. Trimming took 5 bases from V and 3 from J, leaving 14 bases between them. This CDR3 is CASSPTGTYYEQYF. As DNA, the CDR3 is TGTGCCAGCAGTCCCACCGGGACATACTACGAGCAGTACTTC.

The V gene is TRBV15, the J gene TRBJ2-7; D is uncertain. V was clipped by 0 bases and J by 0 bases, with 9 bases between them. Germline assignment: CDR1 LNHNV and CDR2 YYDKDF (reference sequence). The CDR3 sequence is 15 residues long. CDR3 residues: CATSRDRGNSYEQYF. The DNA of the CDR3 is TGTGCCACCAGCAGAGATCGCGGCAACTCCTACGAGCAGTACTTC. The full variable domain, in which reference TRBV15 and TRBJ2-7 provide the parts outside the CDR3, is DAMVIQNPRYQVTQFGKPVTLSCSQTLNHNVMYWYQQKSSQAPKLLFHYYDKDFNNEADTPDNFQSRRPNTSFCFLDIRSPGLGDTAMYLCATSRDRGNSYEQYFGPGTRLTVT.

V gene TRBV10-3 combines with J gene TRBJ2-7; D is undetermined. The V gene lost 11 bases and the J gene lost 2 bases, with 16 bases spanning the gap. Per the germline V gene, CDR1 is ENHRY and CDR2 is SYGVKD. This CDR3 spans 13 amino acids. The CDR3 nucleotides read TGTGCCTCATCGGGTCCACCTACCTACGAGCAGTACTTC. Its translation is CASSGPPTYEQYF.